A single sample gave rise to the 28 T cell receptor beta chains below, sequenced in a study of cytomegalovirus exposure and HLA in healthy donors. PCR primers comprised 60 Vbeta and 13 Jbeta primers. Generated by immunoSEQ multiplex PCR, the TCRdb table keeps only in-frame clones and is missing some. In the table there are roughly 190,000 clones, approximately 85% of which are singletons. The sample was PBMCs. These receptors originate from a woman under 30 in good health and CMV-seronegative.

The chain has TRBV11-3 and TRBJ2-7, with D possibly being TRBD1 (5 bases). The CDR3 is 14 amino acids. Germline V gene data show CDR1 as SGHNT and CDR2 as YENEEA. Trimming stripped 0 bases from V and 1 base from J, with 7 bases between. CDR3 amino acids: CASSLDTGSYEQYF. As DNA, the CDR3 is TGTGCCAGCAGCTTAGATACAGGATCCTACGAGCAGTACTTC.

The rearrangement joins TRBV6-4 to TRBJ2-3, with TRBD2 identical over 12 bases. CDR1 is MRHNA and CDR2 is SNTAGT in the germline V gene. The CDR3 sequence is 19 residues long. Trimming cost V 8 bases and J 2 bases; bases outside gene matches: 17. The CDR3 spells CASFSWSGTSGRYTDTQYF. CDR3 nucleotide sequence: TGTGCCAGCTTCTCGTGGTCGGGGACTAGCGGGCGATACACAGATACGCAGTATTTT.

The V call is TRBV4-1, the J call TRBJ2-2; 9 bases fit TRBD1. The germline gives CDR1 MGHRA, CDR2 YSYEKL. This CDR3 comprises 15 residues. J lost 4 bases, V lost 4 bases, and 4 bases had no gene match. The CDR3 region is CASSLQDRGTGELFF. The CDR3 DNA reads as TGCGCCAGCAGCCTTCAGGACAGGGGCACCGGGGAGCTGTTTTTT.

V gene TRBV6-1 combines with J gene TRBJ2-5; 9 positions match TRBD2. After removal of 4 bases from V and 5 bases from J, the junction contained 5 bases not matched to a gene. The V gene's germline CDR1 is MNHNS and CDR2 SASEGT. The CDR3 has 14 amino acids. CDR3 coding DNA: TGTGCCAGCAGTGGCGGGGGGGGGTTGGAGACCCAGTACTTC. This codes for CASSGGGGLETQYF.

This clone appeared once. The CDR3 region is CASSYPRHRGQETQYF. The CDR3 nucleotides read TGTGCCAGCAGCTACCCTCGTCACCGGGGACAAGAGACCCAGTACTTC. This chain connects TRBV7-9 to TRBJ2-5, with D perhaps matching TRBD2 (5 bases). Germline CDR1 SEHNR, CDR2 FQNEAQ (reference sequence). CDR3 length equals 16 residues. Trimming took 4 bases from V and 2 from J, leaving 17 bases between them.

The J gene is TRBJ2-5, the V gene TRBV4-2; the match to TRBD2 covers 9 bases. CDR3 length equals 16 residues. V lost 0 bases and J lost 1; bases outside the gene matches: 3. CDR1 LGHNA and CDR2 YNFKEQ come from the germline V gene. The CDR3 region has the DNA TGTGCCAGCAGCCAAGATTGGCGGGAGGGCCAAGAGACCCAGTACTTC. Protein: CASSQDWREGQETQYF.

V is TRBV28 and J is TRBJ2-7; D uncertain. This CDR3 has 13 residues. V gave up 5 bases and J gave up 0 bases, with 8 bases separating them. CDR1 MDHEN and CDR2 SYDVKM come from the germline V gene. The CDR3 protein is CASSPPYSYEQYF. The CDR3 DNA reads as TGTGCCAGCAGTCCCCCCTACTCCTACGAGCAGTACTTC.

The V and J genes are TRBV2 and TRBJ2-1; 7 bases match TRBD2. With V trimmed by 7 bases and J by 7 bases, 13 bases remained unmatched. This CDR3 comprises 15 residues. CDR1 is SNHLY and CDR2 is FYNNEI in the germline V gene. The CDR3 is CASTPGTTSINEQFF. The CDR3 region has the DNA TGTGCCAGCACCCCCGGGACTACATCAATTAATGAGCAGTTCTTC.

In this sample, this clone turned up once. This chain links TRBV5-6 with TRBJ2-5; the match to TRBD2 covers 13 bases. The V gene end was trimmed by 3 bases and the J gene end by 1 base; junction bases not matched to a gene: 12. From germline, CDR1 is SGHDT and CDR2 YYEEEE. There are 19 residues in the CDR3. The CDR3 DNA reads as TGTGCCAGCAGCTCCTCCGGGACTAGCGGGATAGTTGGCCAAGAGACCCAGTACTTC. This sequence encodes CASSSSGTSGIVGQETQYF.

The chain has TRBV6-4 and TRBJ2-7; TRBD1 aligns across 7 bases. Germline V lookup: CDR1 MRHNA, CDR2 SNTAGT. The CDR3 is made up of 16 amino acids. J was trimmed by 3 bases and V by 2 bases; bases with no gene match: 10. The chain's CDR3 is CASSDPKTGRYYEQYF. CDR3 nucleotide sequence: TGTGCCAGCAGTGACCCCAAGACAGGGAGATACTACGAGCAGTACTTC.

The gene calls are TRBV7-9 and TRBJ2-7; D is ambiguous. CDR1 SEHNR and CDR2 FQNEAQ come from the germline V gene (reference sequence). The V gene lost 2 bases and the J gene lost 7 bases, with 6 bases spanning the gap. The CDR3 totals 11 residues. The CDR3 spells CASSLRAEQYF. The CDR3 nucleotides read TGTGCCAGCAGCTTAAGAGCGGAGCAGTACTTC.

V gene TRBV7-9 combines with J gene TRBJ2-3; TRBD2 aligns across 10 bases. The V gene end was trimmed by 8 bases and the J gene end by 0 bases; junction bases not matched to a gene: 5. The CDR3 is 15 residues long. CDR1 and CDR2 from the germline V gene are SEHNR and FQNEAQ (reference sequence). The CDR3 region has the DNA TGTGCCAGCGGGGATAGCGGGGGGAGCACAGATACGCAGTATTTT. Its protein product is CASGDSGGSTDTQYF.

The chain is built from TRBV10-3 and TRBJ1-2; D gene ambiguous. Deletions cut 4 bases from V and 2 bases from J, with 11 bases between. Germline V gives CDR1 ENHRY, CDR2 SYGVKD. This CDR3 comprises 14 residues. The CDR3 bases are TGTGCCATCAGTGGTCTAGGAGACAACTATGGCTACACCTTC. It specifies CAISGLGDNYGYTF.

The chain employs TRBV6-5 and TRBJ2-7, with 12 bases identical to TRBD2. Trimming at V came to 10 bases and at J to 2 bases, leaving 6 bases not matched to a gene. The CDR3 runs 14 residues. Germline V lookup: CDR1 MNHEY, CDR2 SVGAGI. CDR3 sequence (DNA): TGTGCCACCGGACTAGCGGGAACACCCTACGAGCAGTACTTC. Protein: CATGLAGTPYEQYF.

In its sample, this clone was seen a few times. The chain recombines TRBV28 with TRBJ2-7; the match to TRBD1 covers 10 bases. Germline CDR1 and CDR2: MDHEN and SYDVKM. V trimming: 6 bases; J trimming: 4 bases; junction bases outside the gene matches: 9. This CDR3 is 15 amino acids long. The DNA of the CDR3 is TGTGCCAGCAGCACCCCCTGGGGACAGGGGTACGAGCAGTACTTC. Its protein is CASSTPWGQGYEQYF.

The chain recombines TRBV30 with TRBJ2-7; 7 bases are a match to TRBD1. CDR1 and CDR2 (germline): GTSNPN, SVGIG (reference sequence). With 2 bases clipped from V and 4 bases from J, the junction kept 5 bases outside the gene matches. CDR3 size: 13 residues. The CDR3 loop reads CAWSRDSIYEQYF. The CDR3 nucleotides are TGTGCCTGGAGTCGGGACAGTATATACGAGCAGTACTTC.

The CDR3 DNA is TGTGCCAGCAGCTTACGGCTAGCGGGGGGGGAGACCCAGTACTTC. It is translated as CASSLRLAGGETQYF. This chain connects TRBV13 to TRBJ2-5; 12 nucleotides match TRBD2. V lost 2 bases and J lost 5; bases outside the gene matches: 3. The CDR3 runs 15 residues. Germline lookup yields CDR1 PRHDT and CDR2 FYEKMQ (reference sequence).

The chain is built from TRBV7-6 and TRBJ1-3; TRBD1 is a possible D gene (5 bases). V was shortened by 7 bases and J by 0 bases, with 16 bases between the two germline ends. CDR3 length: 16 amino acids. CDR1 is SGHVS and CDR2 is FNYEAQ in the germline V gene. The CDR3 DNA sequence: TGTGCCAGCACCCTAGGGGCAGGTGACTCTGGAAACACCATATATTTT. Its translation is CASTLGAGDSGNTIYF.

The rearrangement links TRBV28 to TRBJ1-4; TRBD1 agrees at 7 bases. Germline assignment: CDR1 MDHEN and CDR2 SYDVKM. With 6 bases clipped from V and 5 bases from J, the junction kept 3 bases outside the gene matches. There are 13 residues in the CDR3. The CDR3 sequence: CASRGQANEKLFF. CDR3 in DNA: TGTGCCAGCAGAGGACAGGCCAATGAAAAACTGTTTTTT.

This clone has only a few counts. In DNA form, the CDR3 reads TGTGCCAGCAGCTTGGGCGACAAGGCTTTTGGGGCCAACGTCCTGACTTTC. Amino acid sequence: CASSLGDKAFGANVLTF. The chain joins TRBV5-8 to TRBJ2-6; no clear D. Trimming stripped 0 bases from V and 3 bases from J, with 13 bases between. Germline V gives CDR1 SGHTS, CDR2 YDEGEE. CDR3 length equals 17 residues.

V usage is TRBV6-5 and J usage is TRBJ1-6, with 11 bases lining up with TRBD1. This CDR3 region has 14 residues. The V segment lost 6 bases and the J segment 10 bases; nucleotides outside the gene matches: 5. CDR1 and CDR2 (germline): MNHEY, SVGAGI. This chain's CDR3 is CASSQDRGLSPLHF. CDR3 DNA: TGTGCCAGCAGCCAGGACAGGGGGCTCTCACCCCTCCACTTT.

The CDR3 reads CASSFLPGWESTDTQYF. CDR3 sequence (DNA): TGTGCCAGCAGTTTCCTCCCAGGGTGGGAAAGCACAGATACGCAGTATTTT. The genes are TRBV28 and TRBJ2-3, with D possibly matching TRBD1 (5 bases). Trimming shortened V by 3 bases and J by 0 bases, and 16 bases separated the two germline ends. This CDR3 is 17 amino acids long. CDR1 and CDR2 from the germline V gene are MDHEN and SYDVKM.

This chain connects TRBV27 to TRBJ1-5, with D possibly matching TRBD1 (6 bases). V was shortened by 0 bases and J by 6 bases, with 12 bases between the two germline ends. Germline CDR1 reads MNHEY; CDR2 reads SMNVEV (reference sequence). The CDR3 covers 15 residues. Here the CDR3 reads CASSLSGRGGQPQHF. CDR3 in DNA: TGTGCCAGCAGTTTATCAGGCAGGGGCGGTCAGCCCCAGCATTTT.

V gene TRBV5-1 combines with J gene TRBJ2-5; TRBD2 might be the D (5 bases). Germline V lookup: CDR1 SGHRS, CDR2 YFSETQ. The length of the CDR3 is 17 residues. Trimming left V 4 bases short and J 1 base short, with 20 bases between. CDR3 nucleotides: TGCGCCAGCAGCCCTATACCGGGATCTAAAGGCCAAGAGACCCAGTACTTC. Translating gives CASSPIPGSKGQETQYF.

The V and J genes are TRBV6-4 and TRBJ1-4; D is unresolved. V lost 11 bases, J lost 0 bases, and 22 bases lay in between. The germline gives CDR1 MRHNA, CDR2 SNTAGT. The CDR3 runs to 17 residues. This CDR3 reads CAAPCGVRYATNEKLFF. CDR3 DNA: TGTGCCGCCCCGTGCGGGGTTCGGTATGCAACTAATGAAAAACTGTTTTTT.

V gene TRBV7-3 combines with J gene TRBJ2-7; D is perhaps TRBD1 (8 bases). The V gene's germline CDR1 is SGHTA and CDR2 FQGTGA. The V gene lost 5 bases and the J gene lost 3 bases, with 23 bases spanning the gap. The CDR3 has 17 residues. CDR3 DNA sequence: TGTGCCAGCAGCCTCACCATAGGGGGGGACAGGAGCTACGAGCAGTACTTC. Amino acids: CASSLTIGGDRSYEQYF.

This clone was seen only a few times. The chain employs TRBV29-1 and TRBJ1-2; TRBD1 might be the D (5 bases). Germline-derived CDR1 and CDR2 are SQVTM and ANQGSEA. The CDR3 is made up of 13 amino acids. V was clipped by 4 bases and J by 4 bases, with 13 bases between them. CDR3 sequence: CSVGAGGGYGYTF. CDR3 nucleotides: TGCAGCGTTGGCGCGGGGGGGGGCTATGGCTACACCTTC.

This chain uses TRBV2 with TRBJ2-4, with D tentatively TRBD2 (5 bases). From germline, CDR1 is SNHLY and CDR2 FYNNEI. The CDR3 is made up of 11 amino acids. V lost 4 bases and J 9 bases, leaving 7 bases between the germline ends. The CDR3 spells CASSGGSIQYF. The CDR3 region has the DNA TGTGCCAGCAGTGGAGGGAGCATTCAGTACTTC.